This T cell receptor (beta chain) was observed in a study of T cell changes during pregnancy in multiple sclerosis. Assay: immunoSEQ multiplex PCR; the TCRdb copy retains only in-frame clones and omits some. This repertoire shows around 95,000 clones, approximately 95% found once; its top ten account for under 2%. The ends lost 10 bases at V and 1 base at J; junction bases unmatched: 9. Germline CDR1 SGHTA, CDR2 FQGNSA. This CDR3 region has 14 residues. The specimen comprised peripheral blood, sampled after pregnancy. This sequence joins TRBV7-2 and TRBJ2-7; TRBD2 aligns across 8 bases. This sequence originates from a female donor in good health, enrolled as a control in a pregnancy study. The CDR3 here is CATQYRGGSYEQYF. In nucleotides, the CDR3 is TGTGCCACCCAATATCGGGGGGGATCCTACGAGCAGTACTTC.